Listed below are T cell receptor beta chains from one sample, sequenced in a study of cytomegalovirus exposure and HLA in healthy donors. Here immunoSEQ multiplex PCR was the method, and the copy in TCRdb shows in-frame clones only, minus some. The data contain 130,000 to 150,000 clones, around 88% of them singletons. The sample comprised PBMCs. All receptors derive from a woman younger than 30 in good health and CMV-seropositive. CDR3s include the opening cysteine and the closing phenylalanine or tryptophan. A D gene is named only where the DNA matches it firmly. Rows may omit the clone size; those that give it use once, few, many or a size class.

v_gene,j_gene,d_gene,abundance,CDR3nt,CDR3aa
TRBV27,TRBJ2-3,NA,NA,TGTGCCAGCAGTTTAGGCTATGGTAGCGGCACAGATACGCAGTATTTT,CASSLGYGSGTDTQYF
TRBV7-9,TRBJ1-2,NA,NA,TGTGCCAGCAGGTCTATAACGGGTTTACTAGGGGGCTACACCTTC,CASRSITGLLGGYTF
TRBV28,TRBJ2-7,NA,NA,TGTGCCAGCAGTTTATCCAGAGGACTGCCCTCCTACGAGCAGTACTTC,CASSLSRGLPSYEQYF
TRBV5-1,TRBJ1-1,NA,NA,TGCGCCAGCAACCCCGATAGGGGGTTGAACACTGAAGCTTTCTTT,CASNPDRGLNTEAFF
TRBV5-1,TRBJ2-1,TRBD2,NA,TGCGCCAGCAGCCGTTCGACTAGCGCGAGCTCCTACAATGAGCAGTTCTTC,CASSRSTSASSYNEQFF
TRBV9,TRBJ1-1,NA,NA,TGTGCCAGCAGCGTAGCAGGGAACACTGAAGCTTTCTTT,CASSVAGNTEAFF
TRBV28,TRBJ1-2,TRBD1,NA,TGTGCCAGCATCCTACAGGGGTCTTATGGCTACACCTTC,CASILQGSYGYTF
TRBV19,TRBJ2-7,NA,NA,TGTGCCAGTAGTCCAAGACAGGAACTAAGTATGGACTTC,CASSPRQELSMDF
TRBV7-3,TRBJ2-1,NA,NA,TGTGCCAGCAGCTTAGGGCCTTACAATGAGCAGTTCTTC,CASSLGPYNEQFF
TRBV5-1,TRBJ2-1,TRBD1,NA,TGCGCCAGCATCCCGGACAGGGGGCCACATAATGAGCAGTTCTTC,CASIPDRGPHNEQFF
TRBV7-6,TRBJ2-7,NA,NA,TGTGCCAGCAGATCCGAGTCAGGGTTTATTCTTGACGAGCAGTACTTC,CASRSESGFILDEQYF
TRBV7-3,TRBJ2-2,NA,NA,TGTGCCAGCAGCCCCGGTGGCGGTGGTAACACCGGGGAGCTGTTTTTT,CASSPGGGGNTGELFF
TRBV11-2,TRBJ1-1,NA,NA,TGTGCCAGCAGCCTAACCCTTACGGGCACTGAAGCTTTCTTT,CASSLTLTGTEAFF
TRBV7-2,TRBJ2-2,TRBD1,NA,TGTGCCAGCAGCTTAGTTGGACAGGGGAGTACCGGGGAGCTGTTTTTT,CASSLVGQGSTGELFF
TRBV2,TRBJ2-7,TRBD2,NA,TGTGCCAGCAGTTATTTAGCGGGAGGGCCAGGGGAGCAGTACTTC,CASSYLAGGPGEQYF
TRBV19,TRBJ2-1,NA,NA,TGTGCCAGTAGTCCCCCGAGAGGGTCCAATGAGCAGTTCTTC,CASSPPRGSNEQFF
TRBV4-1,TRBJ2-1,NA,NA,TGCGCCAGCAGCCAAGTTCACGCCTCGAGCACTTTCTACAATGAGCAGTTCTTC,CASSQVHASSTFYNEQFF
TRBV7-9,TRBJ2-2,NA,NA,TGTGCCAGCAGCTTGGGGGGATCCGGGGAGCTGTTTTTT,CASSLGGSGELFF
TRBV5-1,TRBJ2-5,NA,NA,TGCGCCAGCAGCTTGGCGGGGGGCTTCCAAGAGACCCAGTACTTC,CASSLAGGFQETQYF
TRBV5-1,TRBJ2-1,NA,NA,TGCGCCAGCAGCCCGGGAGGGACAGGGTTCTATGAGCAGTTCTTC,CASSPGGTGFYEQFF
TRBV9,TRBJ2-1,NA,NA,TGTGCCAGCAGCGTAGATGGGGGGGGGCCCCACAATGAGCAGTTCTTC,CASSVDGGGPHNEQFF
TRBV2,TRBJ2-1,TRBD2,NA,TGTGCCAGCAGGATGACTAGCGGGAGTGGTGAGCAGTTCTTC,CASRMTSGSGEQFF
TRBV7-8,TRBJ2-7,TRBD2,NA,TGTGCCAGCAGCTTAGGACGAGCGGGGGGGACCGAGCAGTACTTC,CASSLGRAGGTEQYF
TRBV5-4,TRBJ2-2,NA,NA,TGTGCCAGCAGCCCTGGACAGAGTGGTAACACCGGGGAGCTGTTTTTT,CASSPGQSGNTGELFF
TRBV10-3,TRBJ2-1,NA,once,TGTGCCATCAGTGAGTTAGGGGATGAGCAGTTCTTC,CAISELGDEQFF
TRBV5-4,TRBJ2-5,NA,once,TGTGCCAGCAGCGCGACAGGGGAGGGGGAGACCCAGTACTTC,CASSATGEGETQYF
TRBV21-1,TRBJ1-1,NA,few,TGTGCCAGCAGCAAAGTTGGTAGGGGGCGACCTCCTCTGAACACTGAAGCTTTCTTT,CASSKVGRGRPPLNTEAFF
TRBV6-5,TRBJ1-5,NA,NA,TGTGCCAGCACCCAGGGGTATAGCAATCAGCCCCAGCATTTT,CASTQGYSNQPQHF
TRBV28,TRBJ2-7,TRBD1,NA,TGTGCCACCATAAGACAGGGGTCCTACGAGCAGTACTTC,CATIRQGSYEQYF
TRBV11-1,TRBJ1-5,NA,NA,TGTGCCAGCAGCCCGGACAGATATCAGCCCCAGCATTTT,CASSPDRYQPQHF
TRBV4-3,TRBJ2-5,TRBD1,once,TGCGCCAGCAGCCAGGGACAGGGTTACCAAGAGACCCAGTACTTC,CASSQGQGYQETQYF
TRBV18,TRBJ1-2,NA,NA,TGTGCCAGCTCACCTCCGGACAGCTACTATGGCTACACCTTC,CASSPPDSYYGYTF
TRBV19,TRBJ2-1,NA,NA,TGTGCCAGTAGTATGTACGGCGGTTCAACCTACAATGAGCAGTTCTTC,CASSMYGGSTYNEQFF
TRBV5-1,TRBJ2-4,TRBD1,NA,TGCGCCAGCAGCCAGCGATCGGGACAGGGGGCTGCCAAAAACATTCAGTACTTC,CASSQRSGQGAAKNIQYF
TRBV4-3,TRBJ2-6,NA,many,TGCGCCAGCAGCCAAGACAACTCTGGGGCCAACGTCCTGACTTTC,CASSQDNSGANVLTF
TRBV28,TRBJ1-5,NA,NA,TGTGCCATCCAATCCCGGACAGCTCTAAATCAGCCCCAGCATTTT,CAIQSRTALNQPQHF
TRBV27,TRBJ2-7,TRBD1,NA,TGTGCCAGCAGTATTTCGGGACAGGGCGCCTACGAGCAGTACTTC,CASSISGQGAYEQYF
TRBV4-3,TRBJ2-7,NA,NA,TGCGCCAGCAGCCAAGAACAGTATCTCACCGCCTACGAGCAGTACTTC,CASSQEQYLTAYEQYF
TRBV10-2,TRBJ2-2,NA,NA,TGCGCCAGCAGCTGGGAGGCCGGGGAGCTGTTTTTT,CASSWEAGELFF
TRBV9,TRBJ1-1,NA,NA,TGTGCCAGCAGCGCCCCGCCGCGAACTGAAGCTTTCTTT,CASSAPPRTEAFF